This TCR beta chain was profiled in a study of T cell responses to AZD1222 COVID-19 vaccine. Overall study findings and caveats: Targeting of unmutated variant regions was reportedly seen in nearly half of spike-specific TCRs.

Measured with immunoSEQ multiplex PCR; TCRdb has only the in-frame clones, and not every one. The data show some 140,000 clones, roughly 90% seen once. In its sample, this clone was seen a few times. Its antigen is not known. The input for sequencing was peripheral blood, taken on day 0 of AZD1222 vaccination. The clonotype comes from an adult in good health.

CDR3 DNA: TGTGCCAGCAGTCATCTTGGACAGCATAATTATTCACCCCTCCACTTT. It specifies CASSHLGQHNYSPLHF. The rearrangement links TRBV6-2 or TRBV6-3 to TRBJ1-6, with D possibly matching TRBD1 (6 bases). Germline values: CDR1 MNHEY, CDR2 SVGEGT. Deletions cut 5 bases from V and 8 bases from J, with 19 bases between. This CDR3 is 16 amino acids long.